This entry concerns a single T cell receptor (beta chain). What this receptor recognizes is not known. No much larger clone exists at a distance of one base, and base qualities are not known. The TCR beta CDR3 regions were amplified from RNA transcripts. The TCR CDR3 was subjected to a first round of RT-PCR using the HTBI primer set and the Qiagen OneStep RT-PCR kit. Libraries were constructed in a second round of multiplex PCR, after which size selection and purification were carried out. Sequencing of the libraries was done on an Illumina HiSeq2000 using paired-end 100 bp reads. For the original study's pipeline: Raw data were processed with SOAPnuke, discarding reads with adapters, uncalled bases, mean Phred below 15, or no exact constant-primer or identifier match. High-quality paired reads were merged with COPE v1.2.5, and unique nucleotide sequences were defined as clonotypes. MiTCR v1.1 was used to align the clonotypes against IMGT TRBV, TRBD and TRBJ reference segments. Only V-J combinations with frequency above 0.0001, covering about 99% of repertoires, were analysed. A TCS score was defined as the ratio between F50 (clonal expansion) and ExV (chaos), using BLOSUM62-based TCRdist between CDR3 peptides within each V-J. Welch's t-statistics and random forest reduced roughly 500 V-J features to around 14, which were used in a naive Bayes classifier (R e1071). The similarity between thyroid and blood repertoires was quantified using the Morisita-Horn index. TCRdb cleaned the public reads at Q25 with fastp, built clones with MiXCR and kept in-frame beta chains. Under each unique CDR3 protein, matching rows form one entry showing the most common genes and DNA. TCRdb's processing, not the authors', yielded these V and J calls. Within this sample are 700,000 to 950,000 distinct CDR3 sequences, with approximately 36% of them counted one time only. The top ten clonotypes cover around 32% of the sample.

Stable Graves' hyperthyroidism was defined as no progression to ophthalmopathy during 18 months of follow-up. Hyperthyroidism patients were newly diagnosed, had a disease duration of under 2 months, and were aged 18 to 65 years. The study excluded patients with uncontrolled infections, other autoimmune diseases, pregnancy or lactation. Clinical symptoms, serum thyroxine and TRAb, thyroid ultrasound, and orbital computed tomography formed the basis for the diagnoses. PBMCs were separated from roughly 10 ml of fresh peripheral blood using Ficoll-Paque density gradient centrifugation. Total RNA was extracted using Trizol reagent, and RNA quality was assessed on an Agilent 2100 Bioanalyzer. The record originates from a study of T cells in Graves' hyperthyroidism and ophthalmopathy (dated by TCRdb to about 2019). As for the study more broadly: Peripheral blood was collected at initial diagnosis, before any treatment. For training and testing, the approximately 92 patients in the discovery cohort were randomly divided in a 7:3 ratio. TCR V-J signatures able to tell the groups apart were searched for in a discovery cohort of about a hundred patients, of whom more than 40 had Graves' ophthalmopathy and around 58 had stable Graves' hyperthyroidism. The study also compared thyroid tissue and blood T-cell repertoires from several Graves' hyperthyroidism patients. The paper reports TCR Vbeta CDR3 sequencing of approximately 130 peripheral blood samples: approximately 41 ophthalmopathy, roughly 80 hyperthyroidism and approximately 17 progressor patients. Prospective prediction of ophthalmopathy was tested in an independent validation cohort of some 19 hyperthyroidism patients and 15 to 17 patients who later progressed to ophthalmopathy. After sampling, hyperthyroidism patients received methimazole starting at 30 mg daily, and ophthalmopathy patients received high-dose intravenous methylprednisolone. General findings and caveats noted by the study authors: Most expanded thyroid clonotypes (frequency above 0.001) were also detected in blood, suggesting blood repertoires may reflect thyroid immune responses. During validation, the model predicted progression to ophthalmopathy a median of roughly 7.1 months ahead of onset, with 70.59% sensitivity and 72% to 80% specificity. Ophthalmopathy was separated from stable hyperthyroidism by a 13 V-J signature model, with approximately 85% sensitivity and approximately 81% specificity obtained in cross-validation and 80%/75% obtained in testing. Sample size was not statistically predetermined, and blinding of investigators to group allocation was not performed.

The junction carries 7 bases between V and J, which are trimmed by 5 bases and 5 bases respectively. The CDR1 and CDR2 encoded by the germline V gene are MNHEY and SVGAGI. Taken from cysteine to phenylalanine, the CDR3 has 11 residues. Kept here is only the CDR3 DNA, which spans 33 bases and is read in frame from base 1. The rearrangement joined TRBV6-5 to TRBJ2-7, with the D assignment possibly TRBD1 or TRBD2, given 5 matching bases for each. Specimen: blood. This clonotype was sampled from a middle-aged woman with Graves' hyperthyroidism. The DNA is as follows: TGTGCCAGCAGTAGGGACCACGAGCAGTACTTC. Its amino acids are CASSRDHEQYF.